The 16 T cell receptor beta chains below come from one sample, sequenced in a study of T-cell reconstitution after alpha-beta-depleted transplantation in children. Unique molecular identifiers were incorporated into the prepared TCRbeta library. TCRdb used MiXCR to reprocess the PCR reads, holding one entry per CDR3 protein. The sample contains about 980,000 distinct CDR3 sequences, less than 30% of which appear only once. The specimen comprised PBMCs, mostly from graft donor cells, sampled 360 days after TCRalphabeta/CD19-depleted stem cell transplant. Receptors originate from a boy younger than two who had a stem cell transplant for SCID, so the T cells may come from the graft donor.

This chain links TRBV27 with TRBJ1-1, with 8 bases matching TRBD1. Germline trimming cut 8 bases from V and 4 bases from J; bases unmatched to any gene: 9. The CDR3 runs 14 residues. CDR1 and CDR2 from the germline V gene are MNHEY and SMNVEV (reference sequence). Written as DNA, the CDR3 is TGTGCCAGCCACGCAGGGGGCGCGGGCACTGAAGCTTTCTTT. It encodes CASHAGGAGTEAFF.

A few counts support this clonotype. V gene TRBV12-3 or TRBV12-4 combines with J gene TRBJ2-1, with D maybe TRBD2 (7 bases). The CDR3 runs to 16 residues. Trimming took 6 bases from V and 0 from J, leaving 15 bases between them. CDR3 protein: CASSGGTNPSYNEQFF. Here the CDR3 DNA reads TGTGCCAGCAGCGGGGGGACAAACCCCTCCTACAATGAGCAGTTCTTC.

This chain links TRBV20-1 with TRBJ1-1; D remains unclear. The germline gives CDR1 DFQATT, CDR2 SNEGSKA (reference sequence). This CDR3 comprises 14 residues. Trimming cost V 0 bases and J 2 bases, with 10 bases left between them. The CDR3 spells CSAREYRPNTEAFF. In nucleotides, the CDR3 is TGCAGTGCTAGAGAGTACAGACCTAACACTGAAGCTTTCTTT.

Many counts were recorded for this clonotype. The rearrangement links TRBV15 to TRBJ2-4, with TRBD1 matching 9 bases. The CDR3 consists of 19 residues. V trimming: 0 bases; J trimming: 8 bases; junction bases outside the gene matches: 17. The germline CDR1 and CDR2 sequences are LNHNV and YYDKDF (reference sequence). CDR3 protein: CATSRDRWGTGSFWDIQYF. The DNA for the CDR3 is TGTGCCACCAGCAGAGATAGGTGGGGGACAGGGTCCTTCTGGGACATTCAGTACTTC.

The genes are TRBV4-1 and TRBJ2-5; 8 positions match TRBD2. V shed 2 bases and J 4 bases; nucleotides not matched to a gene: 12. The CDR3 spans 17 residues. Looked up from germline, CDR1 is MGHRA and CDR2 is YSYEKL. The CDR3 loop is CASSQSPPGLVGETQYF. The CDR3 DNA is TGCGCCAGCAGCCAATCGCCTCCGGGACTAGTCGGAGAGACCCAGTACTTC.

This chain links TRBV3-1 with TRBJ2-1; 11 bases are a match to TRBD2. The CDR3 is 18 amino acids. Trimming at V came to 1 base and at J to 1 base, leaving 6 bases not matched to a gene. CDR1 and CDR2 (germline): LGHDT, YNNKEL (reference sequence). The CDR3 sequence: CASSQGLAGGPSYNEQFF. The CDR3 DNA sequence: TGTGCCAGCAGCCAAGGGCTAGCGGGGGGACCTTCCTACAATGAGCAGTTCTTC.

This clonotype appeared a few times. The chain links TRBV7-6 to TRBJ2-7; D is ambiguous. Trimming removed 3 bases from V and 2 bases from J, with 17 bases in between. This CDR3 region has 16 residues. The germline V gene encodes CDR1 SGHVS and CDR2 FNYEAQ. As DNA, the CDR3 is TGTGCCAGCAGCTTGAGTCGAGATACACAACCCTACGAGCAGTACTTC. This gives the protein CASSLSRDTQPYEQYF.

The chain couples TRBV29-1 to TRBJ2-3; a weak D match, TRBD1 (6 bases). The CDR3 covers 12 residues. CDR1 is SQVTM, CDR2 ANQGSEA, per germline. The germline V and J ends were trimmed by 6 bases and 4 bases, with 11 bases remaining between them. The CDR3 region has the DNA TGCAGCGTCGAACAGGGTTCAGATACGCAGTATTTT. Its translation is CSVEQGSDTQYF.

The chain carries TRBV3-1 and TRBJ2-7; D is uncertain. Germline assignment: CDR1 LGHDT and CDR2 YNNKEL (reference sequence). The CDR3 extends over 13 amino acids. Trimming took 1 base from V and 6 from J, leaving 10 bases between them. As DNA, the CDR3 is TGTGCCAGCAGCCAAGTACTCGTCAGCGAGCAGTACTTC. Translated, it gives CASSQVLVSEQYF.

This chain links TRBV30 with TRBJ1-1; D uncertain. Trimming shortened V by 3 bases and J by 1 base, and 9 bases separated the two germline ends. The CDR3 totals 13 residues. CDR1 GTSNPN and CDR2 SVGIG come from the germline V gene (reference sequence). The CDR3 loop is CAWSRARNTEAFF. In DNA form, the CDR3 reads TGTGCCTGGAGCCGAGCCCGGAACACTGAAGCTTTCTTT.

The table lists this clonotype with a few counts. J is TRBJ2-2 and V is TRBV2; D is perhaps TRBD2 (5 bases). The CDR3 runs to 16 residues. From germline, CDR1 is SNHLY and CDR2 FYNNEI. Trimming stripped 6 bases from V and 7 bases from J, with 21 bases between. The CDR3 bases are TGTGCCAGCAGCCACGGGGTCCGGACCACGGGCGGGGAGCTGTTTTTT. It specifies CASSHGVRTTGGELFF.

The J gene is TRBJ2-3, the V gene TRBV6-1; TRBD2 matches 12 bases. Germline V lookup: CDR1 MNHNS, CDR2 SASEGT. The CDR3 contains 16 residues. The V and J ends lost 6 bases and 5 bases, in that order; junction bases with no gene match: 9. The CDR3 loop reads CASSPPTSGGLDTQYF. CDR3 sequence (DNA): TGTGCCAGCAGCCCACCGACTAGCGGGGGCCTAGATACGCAGTATTTT.

The chain employs TRBV12-3 or TRBV12-4 and TRBJ2-5; D possibly uses TRBD1 or TRBD2 (6 bases each). This CDR3 spans 13 amino acids. V lost 5 bases and J 4 bases, leaving 11 bases between the germline ends. CDR3 amino acids: CASSRRGVETQYF. CDR3 DNA: TGTGCCAGCAGTCGAAGGGGGGTAGAGACCCAGTACTTC.

This clonotype was detected only a few times. The chain links TRBV29-1 to TRBJ2-2; 7 nucleotides agree with TRBD1. The CDR3 length is 12 residues. Germline V gene lookup returns CDR1 SQVTM and CDR2 ANQGSEA. Trimming at V came to 7 bases and at J to 5 bases, leaving 4 bases not matched to a gene. The CDR3 bases are TGCAGCGGGGGACAGCTAACCGGGGAGCTGTTTTTT. The encoded protein is CSGGQLTGELFF.

This clonotype was detected many times. The chain employs TRBV7-3 and TRBJ1-3; 9 positions match TRBD1. The germline V gene encodes CDR1 SGHTA and CDR2 FQGTGA. The CDR3 consists of 15 residues. Trimming took 2 bases from V and 2 from J; bases not matched to a gene: 1. The CDR3 bases are TGTGCCAGCAGCTTAGGGGACAGGGCTGGAAACACCATATATTTT. It is translated as CASSLGDRAGNTIYF.

The V call is TRBV7-8, the J call TRBJ1-4; a possible D gene is TRBD1 (5 bases). The CDR3 is made up of 14 amino acids. V was trimmed by 3 bases and J by 6 bases, leaving 11 bases between them. The germline V gene has CDR1 SGHVS and CDR2 FQNEAQ. CDR3 in amino acids: CASSFVIGDEKLFF. DNA for the CDR3: TGTGCCAGCAGCTTCGTGATAGGGGATGAAAAACTGTTTTTT.